These 24 T cell receptor beta chains were sequenced from one sample in a study of human T cells and chemical hapten exposure. This sample's time point: patch test 2, 6 weeks after DPC sensitization. Treatment: therapeutic diphenylcyclopropenone sensitization with weekly scalp DPC. TCRdb ran MiXCR on the RACE reads and lists one entry per CDR3 protein. The data contain tens of thousands of distinct CDR3 sequences, roughly 11% of them singletons. The sequenced sample was whole blood, obtained in connection with sensitization to the hapten diphenylcyclopropenone (DPC). Source of these receptors: a young man with alopecia areata. Some clones in this sample may be carry-over from other donors' samples.

The rearrangement links TRBV2 to TRBJ1-5; 8 bases map to TRBD1. Unmatched junction bases numbered 8, after V lost 4 bases and J lost 6 bases. The CDR3 spans 15 residues. CDR1 and CDR2 from the germline V gene are SNHLY and FYNNEI. CDR3 coding DNA: TGTGCCAGCAGTGGACAGGGGAGGGCTGGTCAGCCCCAGCATTTT. Its translation: CASSGQGRAGQPQHF.

This clonotype was seen many times. The chain links TRBV6-4 to TRBJ2-1, with 7 bases matching TRBD1. Trimming at V came to 6 bases and at J to 5 bases, leaving 7 bases not matched to a gene. CDR3 size: 14 residues. Germline values: CDR1 MRHNA, CDR2 SNTAGT. CDR3 residues: CASSDRVGHNEQFF. CDR3 nucleotide sequence: TGTGCCAGCAGCGACAGGGTTGGCCACAATGAGCAGTTCTTC.

This clonotype was observed a handful of times. The chain employs TRBV28 and TRBJ2-6, with a weak D call TRBD2 (5 bases). The V and J ends lost 8 bases and 0 bases respectively, with 14 bases between them. Germline loops: CDR1 MDHEN, CDR2 SYDVKM. CDR3 size: 16 residues. CDR3 in amino acids: CASQPRVFSGANVLTF. The CDR3 nucleotides read TGTGCCAGCCAACCGCGGGTTTTCTCTGGGGCCAACGTCCTGACTTTC.

This clonotype was observed a few times. The genes are TRBV28 and TRBJ1-4, with 9 nucleotides matching TRBD1. CDR3 length: 16 residues. The J segment lost 8 bases and the V segment lost 4 bases, leaving 11 bases of the junction unmatched. Germline CDR1 and CDR2: MDHEN and SYDVKM. The CDR3 is CASSSAGTGKGEKLFF. The CDR3 DNA reads TGTGCCAGCAGTTCGGCCGGGACAGGGAAAGGAGAAAAACTGTTTTTT.

This clonotype was seen more than once but under ten times. The chain uses TRBV5-1 and TRBJ2-1; no definite D call. V was pared by 2 bases and J by 2 bases, with 14 bases between. Germline V gene data show CDR1 as SGHRS and CDR2 as YFSETQ. The CDR3 has 16 amino acids. CDR3 sequence reads: CASSLGLAPAYNEQFF. CDR3 in DNA: TGCGCCAGCAGCTTAGGATTGGCGCCGGCCTACAATGAGCAGTTCTTC.

This rearrangement joins TRBV6-5 to TRBJ1-6; D gene uncertain. CDR1 MNHEY and CDR2 SVGAGI come from the germline V gene. V gave up 9 bases and J gave up 10 bases, with 19 bases separating them. The CDR3 contains 14 residues. The CDR3 DNA reads as TGTGCCAGTCAGCCGCACGCGGAGGGATCACCCCTCCACTTT. The encoded protein is CASQPHAEGSPLHF.

The table lists this clonotype with many counts. The rearrangement links TRBV7-3 to TRBJ2-2, with D perhaps TRBD2 (6 bases). This CDR3 comprises 17 residues. The ends were cut back, 2 bases at V and 6 bases at J, with 19 bases in the middle. CDR1 and CDR2 from the germline V gene are SGHTA and FQGTGA. As DNA, the CDR3 is TGTGCCAGCAGCTTAGAAGGGCGGGGTTACAAATCCGGGGAGCTGTTTTTT. Protein product: CASSLEGRGYKSGELFF.

This clonotype has just a few counts. The gene calls are TRBV4-2 and TRBJ2-2, with D unresolved. Trimming left V 0 bases short and J 0 bases short, with 8 bases between. This CDR3 region has 16 residues. Germline lookup yields CDR1 LGHNA and CDR2 YNFKEQ. The CDR3 nucleotides are TGTGCCAGCAGCCAAGAAGGAAAGGCGAACACCGGGGAGCTGTTTTTT. This gives the protein CASSQEGKANTGELFF.

There are many counts of this clonotype. The chain couples TRBV12-5 to TRBJ1-1, with TRBD1 as a possible D gene (6 bases). Germline CDR1 LGHNT, CDR2 FRNRAP. CDR3 length: 14 amino acids. V lost 1 base, J lost 5 bases, and 11 bases lay in between. CDR3 bases: TGTGCTAGTGGTTTGGAGGGGGTTCTTACTGAAGCTTTCTTT. Translation: CASGLEGVLTEAFF.

The V gene is TRBV5-1, the J gene TRBJ1-1, with no clear D. V lost 3 bases and J 1 base, leaving 10 bases between the germline ends. Per the germline V gene, CDR1 is SGHRS and CDR2 is YFSETQ. There are 14 residues in the CDR3. Written as DNA, the CDR3 is TGCGCCAGCAGCTCACATGCGGGGAACACTGAAGCTTTCTTT. It translates to CASSSHAGNTEAFF.

This clonotype has more than one count but fewer than ten. DNA for the CDR3: TGTGCCAGCAGCCCCGGGGCAACGATGAACACTGAAGCTTTCTTT. Its protein is CASSPGATMNTEAFF. The V and J genes are TRBV11-1 and TRBJ1-1; perhaps TRBD1 as D (5 bases). V dropped 5 bases and J dropped 0 bases, with 13 bases sitting between them. The CDR3 is made up of 15 amino acids. Germline lookup yields CDR1 SGHAT and CDR2 FQDESV (reference sequence).

This clonotype was counted at least ten times. This chain joins TRBV5-5 and TRBJ2-3, with D possibly TRBD1 on 6 matching bases. Germline values: CDR1 SGHKS, CDR2 YYEKEE (reference sequence). The V end was cut by 4 bases, the J end by 11 bases, with 14 bases between. The CDR3 has 12 residues. In DNA, the CDR3 is TGTGCCAGCAGCCGGACAGAAACTAAGCAGTATTTT. Its protein is CASSRTETKQYF.

There are many counts of this clonotype. This chain uses TRBV10-3 with TRBJ2-7; no reliable D call. Trimming shortened V by 2 bases and J by 3 bases, and 14 bases separated the two germline ends. There are 15 residues in the CDR3. CDR1 and CDR2 (germline): ENHRY, SYGVKD. Here the CDR3 DNA reads TGTGCCATCAGTGAGATGGTTGTGGGGATCTACGAGCAGTACTTC. Translation gives CAISEMVVGIYEQYF.

This clonotype was counted at least ten times. The chain is built from TRBV6-4 and TRBJ2-2; no clear D. CDR1 is MRHNA, CDR2 SNTAGT, per germline. V lost 4 bases, J lost 8 bases, and 11 bases lay in between. The CDR3 consists of 13 residues. CDR3 DNA: TGTGCCAGCAGTGTAACAAACGAAGGGGAGCTGTTTTTT. Residues: CASSVTNEGELFF.

This chain joins TRBV12-3 or TRBV12-4 and TRBJ1-2, with D maybe TRBD1 (6 bases). Trimming cost V 8 bases and J 5 bases, with 12 bases left between them. This CDR3 spans 12 amino acids. The CDR3 spells CASGVTGYGYTF. CDR3 nucleotides: TGTGCCAGCGGGGTCACAGGGTATGGCTACACCTTC.

Ten or more counts support this clonotype. The V gene is TRBV7-9, the J gene TRBJ1-6; perhaps TRBD1 as D (5 bases). Between the trimmed V and J ends, which lost 2 bases and 6 bases, there was a span of 8 bases. Germline V gene sequence: CDR1 SEHNR, CDR2 FQNEAQ (reference sequence). CDR3 length equals 14 residues. The CDR3 DNA reads as TGTGCCAGCAGCTTAACGCAGGGTAATTCACCCCTCCACTTT. Amino acids: CASSLTQGNSPLHF. Using reference TRBV7-9 and TRBJ1-6 for the parts outside the CDR3, the full variable domain is DTGVSQNPRHKITKRGQNVTFRCDPISEHNRLYWYRQTLGQGPEFLTYFQNEAQLEKSRLLSDRFSAERPKGSFSTLEIQRTEQGDSAMYLCASSLTQGNSPLHFGNGTRLTVT.

This clonotype occurred many times. V usage is TRBV7-9 and J usage is TRBJ2-3; no definite D call. CDR1 SEHNR and CDR2 FQNEAQ come from the germline V gene (reference sequence). The CDR3 has 15 amino acids. The V gene lost 0 bases and the J gene lost 4 bases, with 11 bases spanning the gap. The DNA for the CDR3 is TGTGCCAGCAGCTTAGCGGTGGTGGACCCAGATACGCAGTATTTT. Its translation is CASSLAVVDPDTQYF. Variable domain in full (rest from reference TRBV7-9 and TRBJ2-3): DTGVSQNPRHKITKRGQNVTFRCDPISEHNRLYWYRQTLGQGPEFLTYFQNEAQLEKSRLLSDRFSAERPKGSFSTLEIQRTEQGDSAMYLCASSLAVVDPDTQYFGPGTRLTVL.

This clonotype showed up just a few times. J is TRBJ2-1 and V is TRBV28, with 9 bases aligning to TRBD1. V gave up 6 bases and J gave up 6 bases; unmatched junction bases: 6. This CDR3 comprises 14 residues. The V gene's germline CDR1 is MDHEN and CDR2 SYDVKM. In DNA, the CDR3 is TGTGCCAGCAGACCGAGACAGGGGGGCAATGAGCAGTTCTTC. This encodes CASRPRQGGNEQFF.

The chain recombines TRBV10-3 with TRBJ1-1, with D tentatively TRBD1 (5 bases). CDR1 and CDR2 (germline): ENHRY, SYGVKD. The CDR3 spans 13 residues. V was pared by 6 bases and J by 3 bases, with 11 bases between. CDR3 nucleotide sequence: TGTGCCATCAGGGTAGAAGGGGACACTGAAGCTTTCTTT. It codes for CAIRVEGDTEAFF.

The CDR3 nucleotides are TGCAGCGCCATCCCTCATGGGCATGGTACCTCCCCCACAAACCCCCCGTATAGCAATCAGCCCCAGCATTTT. The encoded protein is CSAIPHGHGTSPTNPPYSNQPQHF. The V gene is TRBV29-1, the J gene TRBJ1-5, with D unclear. The CDR3 contains 24 residues. The V end was cut by 7 bases, the J end by 0 bases, with 43 bases between. The germline gives CDR1 SQVTM, CDR2 ANQGSEA.

This chain links TRBV6-2 or TRBV6-3 with TRBJ2-1; D ambiguous. The V gene's germline CDR1 is MNHEY and CDR2 SVGEGT. The germline V and J ends were trimmed by 5 bases and 0 bases, with 11 bases remaining between them. The CDR3 contains 15 residues. The CDR3 protein is CASSPYGSSYNEQFF. CDR3 in DNA: TGTGCCAGCAGTCCCTACGGCAGCTCCTACAATGAGCAGTTCTTC.

V gene TRBV2 combines with J gene TRBJ2-7; D may be TRBD1 (6 bases). CDR1 and CDR2 (germline): SNHLY, FYNNEI. CDR3 size: 14 residues. V was cut by 8 bases and J by 9 bases, with 23 bases left in between. CDR3 amino acids: CASCTDRLSDGQYF. The CDR3 coding sequence is TGTGCCAGCTGTACAGACAGGCTCTCCGACGGGCAGTACTTC.

V usage is TRBV20-1 and J usage is TRBJ2-3; 10 bases are a match to TRBD1. The germline gives CDR1 DFQATT, CDR2 SNEGSKA (reference sequence). The CDR3 has 15 amino acids. Trimming cost V 7 bases and J 6 bases; bases outside gene matches: 13. DNA for the CDR3: TGCAGTGTTCTCCTGGACAGGGGGAGCCCCGATACGCAGTATTTT. This codes for CSVLLDRGSPDTQYF.

This clonotype turned up a few times. The chain recombines TRBV7-9 with TRBJ1-6; the match to TRBD1 covers 7 bases. V gave up 5 bases and J gave up 1 base; unmatched junction bases: 11. This CDR3 region has 18 residues. The germline V gene has CDR1 SEHNR and CDR2 FQNEAQ (reference sequence). For the CDR3, the DNA is TGTGCCAGCAGCAATATCCTGACAGGGAGGTCCTATAATTCACCCCTCCACTTT. Translated: CASSNILTGRSYNSPLHF.